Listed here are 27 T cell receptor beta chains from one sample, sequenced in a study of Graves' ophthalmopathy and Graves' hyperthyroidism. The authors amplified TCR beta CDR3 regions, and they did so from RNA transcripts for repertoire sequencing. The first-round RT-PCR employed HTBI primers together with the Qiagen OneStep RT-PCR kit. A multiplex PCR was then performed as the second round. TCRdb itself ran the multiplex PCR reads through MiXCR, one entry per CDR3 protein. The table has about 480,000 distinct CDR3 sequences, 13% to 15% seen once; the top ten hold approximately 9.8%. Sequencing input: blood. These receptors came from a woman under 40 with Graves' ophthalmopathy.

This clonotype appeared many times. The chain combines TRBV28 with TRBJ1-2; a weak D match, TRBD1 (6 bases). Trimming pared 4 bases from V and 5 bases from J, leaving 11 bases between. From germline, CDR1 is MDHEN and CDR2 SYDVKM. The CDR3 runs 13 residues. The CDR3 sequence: CASSSQGVYGYTF. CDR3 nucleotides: TGTGCCAGCAGTTCACAGGGCGTGTATGGCTACACCTTC.

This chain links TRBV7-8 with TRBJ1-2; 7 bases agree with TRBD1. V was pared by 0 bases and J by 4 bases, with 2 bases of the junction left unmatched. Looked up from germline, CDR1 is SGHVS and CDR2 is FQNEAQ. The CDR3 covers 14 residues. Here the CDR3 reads CASSLATGPYGYTF. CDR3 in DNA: TGTGCCAGCAGCTTAGCGACAGGGCCCTATGGCTACACCTTC.

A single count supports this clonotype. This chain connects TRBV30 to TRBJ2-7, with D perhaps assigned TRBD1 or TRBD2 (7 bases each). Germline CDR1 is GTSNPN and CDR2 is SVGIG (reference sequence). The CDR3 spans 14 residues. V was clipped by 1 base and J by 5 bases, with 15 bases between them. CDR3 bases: TGTGCCTGGAGTGGACAGGGAGGGAACCACGAGCAGTACTTC. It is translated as CAWSGQGGNHEQYF.

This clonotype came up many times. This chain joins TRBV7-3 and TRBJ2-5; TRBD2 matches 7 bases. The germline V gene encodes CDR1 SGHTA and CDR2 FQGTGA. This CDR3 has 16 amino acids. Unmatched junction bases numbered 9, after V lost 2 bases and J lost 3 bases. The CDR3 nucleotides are TGTGCCAGCAGCTTACTCGGCGGGAGTAGAAAAGAGACCCAGTACTTC. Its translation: CASSLLGGSRKETQYF.

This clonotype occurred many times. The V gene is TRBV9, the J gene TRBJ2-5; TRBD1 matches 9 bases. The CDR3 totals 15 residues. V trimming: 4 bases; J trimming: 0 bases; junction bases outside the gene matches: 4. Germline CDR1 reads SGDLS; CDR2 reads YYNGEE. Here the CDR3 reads CASSLQGAYQETQYF. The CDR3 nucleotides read TGTGCCAGCAGCTTACAGGGGGCGTACCAAGAGACCCAGTACTTC.

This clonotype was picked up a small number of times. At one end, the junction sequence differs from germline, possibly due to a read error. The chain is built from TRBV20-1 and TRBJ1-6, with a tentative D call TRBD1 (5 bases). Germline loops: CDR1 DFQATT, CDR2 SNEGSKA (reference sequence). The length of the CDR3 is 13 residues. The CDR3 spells CSAGGRSNSPLHF. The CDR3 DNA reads TGCAGTGCCGGGGGACGGAGTAATTCGCCCCTCCACTTT.

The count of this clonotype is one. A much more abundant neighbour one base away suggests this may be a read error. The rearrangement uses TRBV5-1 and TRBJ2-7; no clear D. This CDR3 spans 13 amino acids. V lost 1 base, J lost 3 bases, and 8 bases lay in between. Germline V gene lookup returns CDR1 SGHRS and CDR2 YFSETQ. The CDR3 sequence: CASSLNCFYEQYF. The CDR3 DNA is TGCGCCAGCAGCTTGAACTGCTTCTACGAGCAGTACTTC.

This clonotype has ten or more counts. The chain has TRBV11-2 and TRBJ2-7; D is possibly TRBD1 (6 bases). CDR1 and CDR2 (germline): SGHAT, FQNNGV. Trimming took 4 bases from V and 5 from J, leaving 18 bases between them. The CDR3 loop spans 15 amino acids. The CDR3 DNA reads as TGTGCCAGCAGCTGGGGGCAGACAGCGGTCGACGAGCAGTACTTC. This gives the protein CASSWGQTAVDEQYF.

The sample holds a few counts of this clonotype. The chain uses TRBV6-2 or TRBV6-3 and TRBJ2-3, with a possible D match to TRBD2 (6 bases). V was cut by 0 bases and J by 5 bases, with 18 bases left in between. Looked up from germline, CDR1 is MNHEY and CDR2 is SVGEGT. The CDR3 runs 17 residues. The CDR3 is CASSYSGGGEVGDTQYF. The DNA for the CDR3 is TGTGCCAGCAGTTACTCCGGCGGCGGGGAGGTTGGAGATACGCAGTATTTT.

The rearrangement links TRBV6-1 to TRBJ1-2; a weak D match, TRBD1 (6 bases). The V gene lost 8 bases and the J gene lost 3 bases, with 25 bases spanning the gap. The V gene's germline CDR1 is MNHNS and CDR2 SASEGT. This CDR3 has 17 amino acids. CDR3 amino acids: CASHKVGGLDYYYGYTF. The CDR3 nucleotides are TGTGCCAGCCATAAAGTCGGGGGGCTGGACTATTACTATGGCTACACCTTC.

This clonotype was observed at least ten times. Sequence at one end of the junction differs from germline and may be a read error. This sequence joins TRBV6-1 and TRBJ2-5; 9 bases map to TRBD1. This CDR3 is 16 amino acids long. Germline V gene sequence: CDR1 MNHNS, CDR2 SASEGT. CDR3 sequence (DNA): TGTGCCTGCAGTGATGAACAGGGGGCCTTCTTTGAGACCCAGTACTTC. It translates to CACSDEQGAFFETQYF.

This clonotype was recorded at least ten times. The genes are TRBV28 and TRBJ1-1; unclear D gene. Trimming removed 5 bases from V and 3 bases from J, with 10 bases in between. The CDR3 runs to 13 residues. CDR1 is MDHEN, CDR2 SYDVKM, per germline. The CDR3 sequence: CASSPTPYTEAFF. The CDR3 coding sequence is TGTGCCAGCAGTCCAACTCCTTACACTGAAGCTTTCTTT.

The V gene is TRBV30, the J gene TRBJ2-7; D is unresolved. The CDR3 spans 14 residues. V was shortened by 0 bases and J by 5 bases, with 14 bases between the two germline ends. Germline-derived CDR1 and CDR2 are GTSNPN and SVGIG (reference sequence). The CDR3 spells CAWSVRLVLNEQYF. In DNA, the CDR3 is TGTGCCTGGAGTGTACGGCTAGTTCTAAACGAGCAGTACTTC.

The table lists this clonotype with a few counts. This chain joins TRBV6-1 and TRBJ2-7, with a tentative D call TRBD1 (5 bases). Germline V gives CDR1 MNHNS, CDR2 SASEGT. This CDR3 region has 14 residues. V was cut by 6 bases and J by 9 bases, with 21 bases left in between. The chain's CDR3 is CASRAGHLGFAQYF. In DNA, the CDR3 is TGTGCCAGCAGGGCAGGGCACCTGGGATTCGCGCAGTACTTC.

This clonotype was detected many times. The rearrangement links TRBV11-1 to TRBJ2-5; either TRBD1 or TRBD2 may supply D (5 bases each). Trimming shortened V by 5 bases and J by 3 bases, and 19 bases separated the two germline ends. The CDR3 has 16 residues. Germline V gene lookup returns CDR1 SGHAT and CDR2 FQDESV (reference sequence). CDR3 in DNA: TGTGCCAGCAGCGCAACCGAGGGGACGCTTAAAGAGACCCAGTACTTC. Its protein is CASSATEGTLKETQYF.

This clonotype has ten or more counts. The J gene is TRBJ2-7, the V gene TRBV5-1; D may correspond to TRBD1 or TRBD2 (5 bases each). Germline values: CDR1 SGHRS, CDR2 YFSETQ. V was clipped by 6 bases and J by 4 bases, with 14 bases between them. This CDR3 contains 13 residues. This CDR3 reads CASNRGEGYEQYF. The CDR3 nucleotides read TGCGCCAGCAATCGAGGGGAAGGGTACGAGCAGTACTTC.

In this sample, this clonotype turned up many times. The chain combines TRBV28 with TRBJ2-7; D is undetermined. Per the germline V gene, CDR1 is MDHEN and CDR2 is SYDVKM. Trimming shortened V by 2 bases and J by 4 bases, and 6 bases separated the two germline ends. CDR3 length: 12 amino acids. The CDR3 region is CASSLLGYEQYF. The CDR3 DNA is TGTGCCAGCAGTTTACTGGGTTACGAGCAGTACTTC. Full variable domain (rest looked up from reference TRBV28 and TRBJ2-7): DVKVTQSSRYLVKRTGEKVFLECVQDMDHENMFWYRQDPGLGLRLIYFSYDVKMKEKGDIPEGYSVSREKKERFSLILESASTNQTSMYLCASSLLGYEQYFGPGTRLTVT.

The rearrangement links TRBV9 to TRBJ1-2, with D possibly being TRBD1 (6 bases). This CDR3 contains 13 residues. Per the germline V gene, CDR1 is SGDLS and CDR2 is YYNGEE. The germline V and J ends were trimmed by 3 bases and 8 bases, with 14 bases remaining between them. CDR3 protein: CASSEGGGGGYTF. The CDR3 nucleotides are TGTGCCAGCAGCGAGGGGGGGGGCGGAGGCTACACCTTC. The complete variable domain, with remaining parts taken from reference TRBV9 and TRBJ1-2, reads DSGVTQTPKHLITATGQRVTLRCSPRSGDLSVYWYQQSLDQGLQFLIQYYNGEERAKGNILERFSAQQFPDLHSELNLSSLELGDSALYFCASSEGGGGGYTFGSGTRLTVV.

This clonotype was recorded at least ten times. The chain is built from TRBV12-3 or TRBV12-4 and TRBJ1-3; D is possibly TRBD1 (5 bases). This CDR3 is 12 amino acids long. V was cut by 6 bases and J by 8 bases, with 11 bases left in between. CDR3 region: CASRGTVDTIYF. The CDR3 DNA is TGTGCCAGCAGGGGGACGGTGGACACCATATATTTT.

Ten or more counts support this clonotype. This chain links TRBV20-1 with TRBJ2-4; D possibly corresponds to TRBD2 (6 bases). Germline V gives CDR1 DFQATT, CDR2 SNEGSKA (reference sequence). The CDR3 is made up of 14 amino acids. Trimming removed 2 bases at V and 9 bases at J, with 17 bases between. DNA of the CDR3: TGCAGTGCTAGATGGGGGGACTCGGGAATCATTCAGTACTTC. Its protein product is CSARWGDSGIIQYF.

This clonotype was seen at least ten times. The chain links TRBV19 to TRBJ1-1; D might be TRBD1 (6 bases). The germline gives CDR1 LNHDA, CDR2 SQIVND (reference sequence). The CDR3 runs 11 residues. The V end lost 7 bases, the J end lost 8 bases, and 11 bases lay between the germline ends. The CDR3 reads CASTQGQEAFF. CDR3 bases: TGTGCCAGTACCCAGGGACAAGAAGCTTTCTTT.

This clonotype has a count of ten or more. Here the CDR3 reads CASSTGTSGANVLTF. The CDR3 DNA follows: TGTGCCAGCAGTACAGGTACCTCTGGGGCCAACGTCCTGACTTTC. The chain recombines TRBV2 with TRBJ2-6; D possibly corresponds to TRBD1 (5 bases). The germline V gene encodes CDR1 SNHLY and CDR2 FYNNEI. The V gene lost 5 bases and the J gene lost 0 bases, with 8 bases spanning the gap. CDR3 length equals 15 residues.

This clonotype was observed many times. The CDR3 here is CSAHRGPNTEAFF. CDR3 coding DNA: TGCAGTGCCCACAGGGGGCCGAACACTGAAGCTTTCTTT. The V call is TRBV20-1, the J call TRBJ1-1; 9 positions match TRBD1. J lost 1 base, V lost 6 bases, and 3 bases had no gene match. CDR1 is DFQATT, CDR2 SNEGSKA, per germline (reference sequence). The CDR3 extends over 13 amino acids.

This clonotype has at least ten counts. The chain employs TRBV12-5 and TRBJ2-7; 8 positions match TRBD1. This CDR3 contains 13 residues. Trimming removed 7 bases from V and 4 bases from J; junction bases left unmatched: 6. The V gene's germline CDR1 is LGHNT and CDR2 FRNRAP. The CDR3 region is CASAWTGQYEQYF. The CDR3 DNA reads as TGTGCTAGTGCTTGGACAGGGCAGTACGAGCAGTACTTC.

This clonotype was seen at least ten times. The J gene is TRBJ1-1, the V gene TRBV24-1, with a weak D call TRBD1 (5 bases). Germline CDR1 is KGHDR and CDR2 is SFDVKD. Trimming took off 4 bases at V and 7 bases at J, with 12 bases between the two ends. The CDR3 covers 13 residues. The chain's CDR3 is CATSETGYDEAFF. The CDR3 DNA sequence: TGTGCCACCAGTGAAACAGGTTATGATGAAGCTTTCTTT.

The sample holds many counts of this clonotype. CDR3 loop: CASSEISVFSYEQYF. DNA for the CDR3: TGTGCCAGCAGTGAGATTTCGGTCTTTAGTTACGAGCAGTACTTC. The chain joins TRBV6-1 to TRBJ2-7; no reliable D call. This CDR3 contains 15 residues. Germline CDR1 is MNHNS and CDR2 is SASEGT. Trimming took 3 bases from V and 4 from J, leaving 16 bases between them.

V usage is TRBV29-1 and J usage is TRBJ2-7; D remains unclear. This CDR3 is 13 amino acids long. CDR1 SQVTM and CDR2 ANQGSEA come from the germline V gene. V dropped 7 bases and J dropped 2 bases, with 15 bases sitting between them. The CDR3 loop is CSGSDLSPYEQYF. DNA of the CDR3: TGCAGCGGAAGTGATCTTTCCCCCTACGAGCAGTACTTC.